The T cell receptor (beta chain) described here comes from a study of T-cell reconstitution after alpha-beta-depleted transplantation in children. Findings and caveats of the study: Newly produced T cells mostly provided counts and TCRbeta diversity after one year, as hyperexpanded clones declined. TCRbeta diversity was high at day 60 in some patients (a result of surviving recipient T cells and thymic progenitors).

The TCRbeta library incorporated unique molecular identifiers. TCRdb ran MiXCR on the PCR reads and lists one entry per CDR3 protein. The sample has approximately 270,000 distinct CDR3 sequences, approximately 24% seen once. This clonotype was detected only a few times. The antigen remains undetermined. Germline V gene data show CDR1 as SGHTA and CDR2 as FQGNSA. V lost 1 base and J 4 bases, leaving 9 bases between the germline ends. CDR3 length: 14 amino acids. The sample here was PBMCs, mostly from graft donor cells, taken 360 days after TCRalphabeta/CD19-depleted stem cell transplant. This chain connects TRBV7-2 to TRBJ2-3, with D maybe TRBD2 (6 bases). The receptor's source is a female patient between 2 and 15 years old who had a stem cell transplant for congenital amegakaryocytic thrombocytopenia, so the T cells may come from the graft donor. The CDR3 coding sequence is TGTGCCAGCAGCTTAGAACCGGGAGCAGATACGCAGTATTTT. Translating it yields CASSLEPGADTQYF.